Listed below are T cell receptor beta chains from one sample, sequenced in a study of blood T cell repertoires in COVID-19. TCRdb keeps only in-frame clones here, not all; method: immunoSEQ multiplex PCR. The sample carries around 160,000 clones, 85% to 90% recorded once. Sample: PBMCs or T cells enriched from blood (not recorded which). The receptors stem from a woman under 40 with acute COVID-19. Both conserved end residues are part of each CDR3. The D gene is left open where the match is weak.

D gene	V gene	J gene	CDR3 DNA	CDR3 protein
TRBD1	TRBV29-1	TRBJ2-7	TGCAGCGTTGATACGACCGAACAGGGGAGCTACGAGCAGTACTTC	CSVDTTEQGSYEQYF
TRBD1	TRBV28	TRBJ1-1	TGTGCCAGCAGTCTACCCGGGACAGGGCCGGCTTTCTTT	CASSLPGTGPAFF
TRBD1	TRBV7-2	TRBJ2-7	TGTGCCAGCAGCTGGGACAGTTCGGGGACCTACGAGCAGTACTTC	CASSWDSSGTYEQYF
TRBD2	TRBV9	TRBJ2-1	TGTGCCAGCAGCACTCAGGGACTAGCGGGAAACAATGAGCAGTTCTTC	CASSTQGLAGNNEQFF
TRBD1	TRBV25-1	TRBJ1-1	TGTGCCAGCAGTGAGACAGGGAAGAACACTGAAGCTTTCTTT	CASSETGKNTEAFF
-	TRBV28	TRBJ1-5	TGTGCCAGCAGTCGGACAGCACGCAATCAGCCCCAGCATTTT	CASSRTARNQPQHF
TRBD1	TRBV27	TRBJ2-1	TGTGCCAGCAGTTTGTACAGGGGCGACTACAATGAGCAGTTCTTC	CASSLYRGDYNEQFF
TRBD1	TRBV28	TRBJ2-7	TGTGCCAGCAGTTCCGGCGGACAGGGGGCGTGGGAGCAGTACTTC	CASSSGGQGAWEQYF
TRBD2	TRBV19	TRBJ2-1	TGTGCCAGTAGTGAAAGCGGGAGCTCCTACAATGAGCAGTTCTTC	CASSESGSSYNEQFF
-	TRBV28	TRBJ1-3	TGTGCCAGCAGTTTAGCCCCCCCAGGGAGGGTCTCTGGAAACACCATATATTTT	CASSLAPPGRVSGNTIYF
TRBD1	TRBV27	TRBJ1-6	TGTGCCAGCAGTTTTCGCCCTCCTTATACCGGGACAGTAGGGTCACCCCTCCACTTT	CASSFRPPYTGTVGSPLHF
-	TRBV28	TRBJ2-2	TGTGCCAGCAGTGGGAGAAACACCGGGGAGCTGTTTTTT	CASSGRNTGELFF